Listed below are T cell receptor beta chains from one sample, sequenced in a study of T-cell reconstitution after alpha-beta-depleted transplantation in children. TCRdb passed the PCR reads through MiXCR, listing each CDR3 protein once. The sample yields around 500,000 distinct CDR3 sequences, under 15% seen once. This specimen consisted of PBMCs from the stem cell graft donor, obtained from the stem cell graft. Receptors were obtained from a human donor who donated a stem cell graft to a child with combined immunodeficiency. The CDR3 runs from the conserved cysteine through the conserved F or W. A D gene is named only where the DNA matches it firmly. Clone size appears in some rows only: once, few, many, or a class for an expanded clone.

size: NA
D: TRBD2
V: TRBV6-1
J: TRBJ2-7
length: 14
CDR3: CATGLAGDTYEQYF
DNA: TGTGCCACGGGCCTAGCGGGAGACACCTACGAGCAGTACTTC

size: NA
D: NA
V: TRBV18
J: TRBJ1-4
length: 18
CDR3: CASSPPGYGFGGNEKLFF
DNA: TGTGCCAGCTCACCACCAGGGTATGGTTTCGGGGGCAATGAAAAACTGTTTTTT

size: few
D: NA
V: TRBV4-3
J: TRBJ2-7
length: 14
CDR3: CASSQDGVSYEQYF
DNA: TGCGCCAGCAGCCAAGACGGGGTCTCCTACGAGCAGTACTTC

size: few
D: NA
V: TRBV7-2
J: TRBJ2-7
length: 9
CDR3: CASAGPDVF
DNA: TGTGCCAGCGCGGGACCAGACGTTTTC

size: many
D: NA
V: TRBV7-2
J: TRBJ2-2
length: 16
CDR3: CASSPRTVANTGELFF
DNA: TGTGCCAGCAGCCCTAGGACAGTAGCGAACACCGGGGAGCTGTTTTTT

size: NA
D: NA
V: TRBV28
J: TRBJ2-3
length: 15
CDR3: CASSFRSPSTDTQYF
DNA: TGTGCCAGCAGTTTCCGCAGTCCTAGCACAGATACGCAGTATTTT

size: NA
D: TRBD2
V: TRBV30
J: TRBJ2-7
length: 14
CDR3: CAWSVAAGSYEQYF
DNA: TGTGCCTGGAGTGTTGCAGCGGGGTCCTACGAGCAGTACTTC

size: NA
D: TRBD1
V: TRBV7-6
J: TRBJ1-2
length: 13
CDR3: CASSSEGARGYTF
DNA: TGTGCCAGCAGCTCAGAGGGGGCGAGGGGCTACACCTTC

size: many
D: NA
V: TRBV3-1
J: TRBJ2-1
length: 15
CDR3: CASSSRIGYYNEQFF
DNA: TGTGCCAGCAGCTCGCGTATCGGATACTACAATGAGCAGTTCTTC

size: NA
D: TRBD2
V: TRBV20-1
J: TRBJ2-7
length: 16
CDR3: CSARGDGTTAFYEQYF
DNA: TGCAGTGCTAGAGGGGACGGGACTACCGCTTTCTACGAGCAGTACTTC

size: few
D: TRBD2
V: TRBV20-1
J: TRBJ2-1
length: 16
CDR3: CSARGTSGRSYNEQFF
DNA: TGCAGTGCTAGAGGGACTAGCGGACGCTCCTACAATGAGCAGTTCTTC

size: few
D: TRBD1
V: TRBV6-5
J: TRBJ2-3
length: 15
CDR3: CASSYRTGKRDTQYF
DNA: TGTGCCAGCAGTTATAGGACAGGGAAAAGAGATACGCAGTATTTT

size: few
D: TRBD1
V: TRBV7-8
J: TRBJ1-3
length: 19
CDR3: CASSLLRTGSLGSGNTIYF
DNA: TGTGCCAGCAGCTTATTACGGACAGGCAGCTTAGGATCTGGAAACACCATATATTTT

size: many
D: NA
V: TRBV12-3/TRBV12-4
J: TRBJ1-1
length: 14
CDR3: CASSLIPMNTEAFF
DNA: TGTGCCAGCAGTTTAATTCCGATGAACACTGAAGCTTTCTTT

size: NA
D: NA
V: TRBV5-4
J: TRBJ2-7
length: 15
CDR3: CASSLRGLAFYEQYF
DNA: TGTGCCAGCAGTCTTCGGGGTCTAGCGTTCTACGAGCAGTACTTC

size: few
D: NA
V: TRBV29-1
J: TRBJ2-7
length: 12
CDR3: CSVLVGEDEQYF
DNA: TGCAGCGTCCTGGTTGGGGAGGACGAGCAGTACTTC

size: many
D: NA
V: TRBV7-2
J: TRBJ2-7
length: 16
CDR3: CASSLGSRGRPYEQYF
DNA: TGTGCCAGCAGCTTAGGGTCGAGGGGCCGCCCCTACGAGCAGTACTTC

size: many
D: NA
V: TRBV12-3/TRBV12-4
J: TRBJ2-3
length: 15
CDR3: CASSLKSQVTDTQYF
DNA: TGTGCCAGCAGTTTAAAGTCACAGGTCACAGATACGCAGTATTTT

size: many
D: NA
V: TRBV12-3/TRBV12-4
J: TRBJ2-1
length: 13
CDR3: CASSRSAYNEQFF
DNA: TGTGCCAGCAGCAGATCCGCCTACAATGAGCAGTTCTTC

size: NA
D: NA
V: TRBV18
J: TRBJ1-4
length: 17
CDR3: CASSPFSGDPTNEKLFF
DNA: TGTGCCAGCTCACCATTTTCCGGGGACCCAACTAATGAAAAACTGTTTTTT

size: many
D: NA
V: TRBV12-3/TRBV12-4
J: TRBJ2-1
length: 14
CDR3: CASSFSDVWNEQFF
DNA: TGTGCCAGCAGTTTTAGTGACGTATGGAATGAGCAGTTCTTC

size: NA
D: NA
V: TRBV5-6
J: TRBJ1-4
length: 14
CDR3: CASSIGATNEKLFF
DNA: TGTGCCAGCAGCATAGGGGCAACTAATGAAAAACTGTTTTTT

size: few
D: TRBD1
V: TRBV5-1
J: TRBJ2-2
length: 16
CDR3: CASSSPGQGDTGELFF
DNA: TGCGCCAGCAGCTCCCCGGGACAGGGGGACACCGGGGAGCTGTTTTTT

size: NA
D: NA
V: TRBV29-1
J: TRBJ2-6
length: 14
CDR3: CSVGSAPGANVLTF
DNA: TGCAGCGTAGGGTCCGCCCCTGGGGCCAACGTCCTGACTTTC

size: NA
D: NA
V: TRBV7-2
J: TRBJ2-3
length: 15
CDR3: CASSLVVIPTDTQYF
DNA: TGTGCCAGCAGCTTAGTGGTTATCCCTACAGATACGCAGTATTTT

size: NA
D: NA
V: TRBV20-1
J: TRBJ2-7
length: 15
CDR3: CSARDLGGINYEQYF
DNA: TGCAGTGCTAGAGATCTCGGGGGTATAAACTACGAGCAGTACTTC

size: NA
D: NA
V: TRBV24-1
J: TRBJ2-1
length: 15
CDR3: CATSDFTGSYNEQFF
DNA: TGTGCCACCAGTGATTTTACAGGATCCTACAATGAGCAGTTCTTC

size: few
D: TRBD2
V: TRBV6-1
J: TRBJ2-5
length: 13
CDR3: CASRRGGQETQYF
DNA: TGTGCCAGCAGGCGGGGGGGACAAGAGACCCAGTACTTC

size: few
D: TRBD1
V: TRBV11-2
J: TRBJ1-1
length: 15
CDR3: CASSSAGGSNTEAFF
DNA: TGTGCCAGCAGCTCTGCAGGGGGGTCCAACACTGAAGCTTTCTTT

size: NA
D: TRBD2
V: TRBV20-1
J: TRBJ2-3
length: 17
CDR3: CSARGGLAGGPVNTQYF
DNA: TGCAGTGCTAGAGGGGGTCTAGCGGGGGGGCCGGTAAATACGCAGTATTTT

size: few
D: TRBD1
V: TRBV27
J: TRBJ2-1
length: 15
CDR3: CASSSRDRGYDEQFF
DNA: TGTGCCAGCAGTTCACGGGACAGGGGATACGATGAGCAGTTCTTC

size: NA
D: NA
V: TRBV18
J: TRBJ2-7
length: 13
CDR3: CASSQRDGYEQYF
DNA: TGTGCCAGCTCTCAAAGGGACGGATACGAGCAGTACTTC

size: NA
D: NA
V: TRBV5-1
J: TRBJ1-6
length: 15
CDR3: CASSLDRANNSPLHF
DNA: TGCGCCAGCAGCTTGGATAGGGCCAATAATTCACCCCTCCACTTT

size: NA
D: NA
V: TRBV7-2
J: TRBJ2-3
length: 12
CDR3: CASTPRGDTQYF
DNA: TGTGCCAGCACCCCCAGGGGAGATACGCAGTATTTT

size: many
D: NA
V: TRBV12-3/TRBV12-4
J: TRBJ1-2
length: 13
CDR3: CASSFGLHYGYTF
DNA: TGTGCCAGCAGTTTCGGGTTACACTATGGCTACACCTTC

size: many
D: NA
V: TRBV2
J: TRBJ2-7
length: 14
CDR3: CASSELQVTYEQYF
DNA: TGTGCCAGCAGTGAACTACAGGTAACCTACGAGCAGTACTTC

size: many
D: NA
V: TRBV12-3/TRBV12-4
J: TRBJ2-7
length: 13
CDR3: CASSFKWTYEQYF
DNA: TGTGCCAGCAGTTTTAAGTGGACCTACGAGCAGTACTTC

size: few
D: NA
V: TRBV18
J: TRBJ2-7
length: 18
CDR3: CASSPRGRTGLGSYEQYF
DNA: TGTGCCAGCTCACCACGGGGGAGGACGGGCTTAGGCTCCTACGAGCAGTACTTC

size: NA
D: TRBD1
V: TRBV7-2
J: TRBJ1-2
length: 14
CDR3: CASSPAGTGFGYTF
DNA: TGTGCCAGCAGCCCTGCCGGGACAGGGTTTGGCTACACCTTC

size: few
D: NA
V: TRBV7-7
J: TRBJ2-7
length: 14
CDR3: CASSFGAGNHEQYF
DNA: TGTGCTAGCAGCTTCGGGGCAGGGAACCACGAGCAGTACTTC

size: NA
D: NA
V: TRBV5-3
J: TRBJ2-1
length: 15
CDR3: CATIRRGQPWTEQFF
DNA: TGTGCCACAATTCGAAGAGGACAGCCCTGGACTGAGCAGTTCTTC

size: few
D: NA
V: TRBV15
J: TRBJ2-1
length: 12
CDR3: CATTGEYNEQFF
DNA: TGTGCCACCACGGGGGAGTACAATGAGCAGTTCTTC

size: many
D: TRBD1
V: TRBV27
J: TRBJ2-5
length: 15
CDR3: CASSLTGGRQETQYF
DNA: TGTGCCAGCAGCCTGACAGGGGGGCGGCAAGAGACCCAGTACTTC

size: NA
D: TRBD2
V: TRBV2
J: TRBJ2-1
length: 15
CDR3: CASSATSGPQGEQFF
DNA: TGTGCCAGCAGTGCGACTAGCGGACCTCAGGGAGAGCAGTTCTTC

size: few
D: TRBD1
V: TRBV4-3
J: TRBJ2-3
length: 18
CDR3: CASSNVPTGQGITDTQYF
DNA: TGCGCCAGCAGCAACGTTCCTACGGGACAGGGTATCACAGATACGCAGTATTTT

size: NA
D: TRBD1
V: TRBV7-2
J: TRBJ2-7
length: 13
CDR3: CASSSWTGDEQYF
DNA: TGTGCCAGCAGCTCGTGGACAGGGGACGAGCAGTACTTC

size: few
D: TRBD1
V: TRBV24-1
J: TRBJ1-4
length: 15
CDR3: CATTGGDKTNEKLFF
DNA: TGTGCCACCACAGGGGGCGATAAGACTAATGAAAAACTGTTTTTT

size: few
D: NA
V: TRBV6-2/TRBV6-3
J: TRBJ1-2
length: 13
CDR3: CASSYAPENGYTF
DNA: TGTGCCAGCAGTTACGCTCCGGAGAATGGCTACACCTTC

size: few
D: NA
V: TRBV27
J: TRBJ2-3
length: 13
CDR3: CASSRSQLDTQYF
DNA: TGTGCCAGCAGCCGCTCCCAATTGGATACGCAGTATTTT

size: NA
D: TRBD2
V: TRBV7-3
J: TRBJ2-1
length: 18
CDR3: CASSLKGSGRSAYNEQFF
DNA: TGTGCCAGCAGCTTGAAGGGGAGCGGGAGGAGCGCCTACAATGAGCAGTTCTTC

size: NA
D: NA
V: TRBV7-2
J: TRBJ1-6
length: 15
CDR3: CASSLERPIIQSLHF
DNA: TGTGCCAGCAGCTTAGAACGACCTATAATTCAATCCCTCCACTTT

size: NA
D: TRBD1
V: TRBV9
J: TRBJ1-1
length: 13
CDR3: CASSAIQGTEAFF
DNA: TGTGCCAGCAGCGCCATACAGGGGACTGAAGCTTTCTTT

size: NA
D: NA
V: TRBV12-3/TRBV12-4
J: TRBJ1-1
length: 16
CDR3: CASSLWGGESNTEAFF
DNA: TGTGCCAGCAGTTTATGGGGGGGGGAGTCTAACACTGAAGCTTTCTTT

size: NA
D: NA
V: TRBV24-1
J: TRBJ2-1
length: 11
CDR3: CATRENNEQFF
DNA: TGTGCCACCAGAGAAAACAATGAGCAGTTCTTC

size: NA
D: NA
V: TRBV7-2
J: TRBJ1-2
length: 14
CDR3: CASSGPAVNYGYTF
DNA: TGTGCCAGCAGCGGACCGGCGGTGAACTATGGCTACACCTTC

size: NA
D: TRBD2
V: TRBV29-1
J: TRBJ2-2
length: 15
CDR3: CSPLGLAGNTGELFF
DNA: TGCAGCCCCCTGGGACTAGCGGGAAACACCGGGGAGCTGTTTTTT

size: many
D: NA
V: TRBV30
J: TRBJ2-1
length: 14
CDR3: CAWSGGTERPGQFF
DNA: TGTGCCTGGAGTGGAGGGACCGAGCGGCCAGGGCAGTTCTTC

size: many
D: NA
V: TRBV12-3/TRBV12-4
J: TRBJ1-1
length: 13
CDR3: CASSLWTATEAFF
DNA: TGTGCCAGCAGTTTATGGACAGCCACTGAAGCTTTCTTT

size: many
D: NA
V: TRBV29-1
J: TRBJ2-7
length: 13
CDR3: CSVEDGGGYEQYF
DNA: TGCAGCGTTGAAGACGGGGGAGGCTACGAGCAGTACTTC

size: few
D: TRBD2
V: TRBV4-3
J: TRBJ2-1
length: 16
CDR3: CASSQSGTRNHNEQFF
DNA: TGCGCCAGCAGCCAATCCGGGACTAGGAATCACAATGAGCAGTTCTTC